The table lists the clone carrying this TCR beta chain with a few counts. The data stem from a study of neurological immune-mediated disorders. Using its own MiXCR run on the 5' RACE reads, TCRdb lists one record per CDR3 protein. The sample contains 60,000 to 90,000 distinct CDR3 sequences, roughly 10% of which appear only once. Sample time point: longitudinal time-point 1 (baseline). Per the germline V gene, CDR1 is MDHEN and CDR2 is SYDVKM. The CDR3 spans 16 residues. The ends lost 5 bases at V and 5 bases at J; junction bases unmatched: 13. The chain links TRBV28 to TRBJ2-7, with 9 bases that match TRBD1. The clonotype was recovered from a man aged 25-40 years in good health. The sample consisted of PBMCs. CDR3 nucleotides: TGTGCCAGCAGTCCCATGGGTACAGGGGGCTTGAACGAGCAGTACTTC. It translates to CASSPMGTGGLNEQYF.